A selection of T cell receptor beta chains follows, all from one sample in a study of T cell changes during pregnancy in multiple sclerosis. Sequencing was performed with immunoSEQ multiplex PCR; in TCRdb, only in-frame clones are kept and a portion is missing. The sample has 75,000 to 100,000 clones, about nine tenths seen once; the top ten hold about 1.6%. The sample was peripheral blood, taken after pregnancy. The receptors here all came from a female donor in good health, enrolled as a control in a pregnancy study. Both conserved end residues are part of each CDR3. D genes are given only for firm matches. The size field is filled for only some rows; it gives once, few, many or a size class.

>.|TRBD1|TRBJ1-3|13|TRBV29-1
TGCAGCGTTTCTCCAGGGGGGGGAAACACCATATATTTT
CSVSPGGGNTIYF
>.|.|TRBJ1-2|14|TRBV5-1
TGCGCCAGCAGCTCGAACACAGCTCAATATGGCTACACCTTC
CASSSNTAQYGYTF
>.|.|TRBJ1-2|14|TRBV18
TGTGCCAGCTCACCACCGTCCGTCGACTATGGCTACACCTTC
CASSPPSVDYGYTF
>.|TRBD2|TRBJ2-7|15|TRBV5-5
TGTGCCAGCAGCGGGCAACGGGGGGTTCCCTACGAGCAGTACTTC
CASSGQRGVPYEQYF
>.|TRBD1|TRBJ1-6|16|TRBV9
TGTGCCAGCAGCGTAGGGTCGACAGGGTGGGATTCACCCCTCCACTTT
CASSVGSTGWDSPLHF
>once|.|TRBJ1-2|18|TRBV7-2
TGTGCCAGCAGCTTAGCGCTAATGGGGGGGTTGGGTGTCTATGGCTACACCTTC
CASSLALMGGLGVYGYTF
>.|.|TRBJ1-1|15|TRBV7-3
TGTGCCAGCAGCCCCGAGGGGGGGGCAGGAACTGAAGCTTTCTTT
CASSPEGGAGTEAFF
>.|TRBD1|TRBJ1-6|16|TRBV6-6
TGTGCCAGCAGAGCCACAGGGGCGGATTATAATTCACCCCTCCACTTT
CASRATGADYNSPLHF
>.|.|TRBJ1-6|20|TRBV4-1
TGCGCCAGCAGCCAAGATAGGACGGGGGGCCAGAGCTCCTATAATTCACCCCTCCACTTT
CASSQDRTGGQSSYNSPLHF
>.|.|TRBJ1-4|16|TRBV4-3
TGCGCCAGCAGCCGACGCCTTCTGGAGGTGGGTGAAAAACTGTTTTTT
CASSRRLLEVGEKLFF
>.|.|TRBJ2-3|15|TRBV7-8
TGTGCCAGCAGCCCATTATCCCAGGGGTCAGATACGCAGTATTTT
CASSPLSQGSDTQYF
>.|TRBD2|TRBJ2-3|16|TRBV5-6
TGTGCCAGCAGCTTGGGGCGGGGGATTGTTAGAGATACGCAGTATTTT
CASSLGRGIVRDTQYF
>once|.|TRBJ1-2|11|TRBV6-1
TGTGCCAGCAGTGGACAGTTTGGCTACACCTTC
CASSGQFGYTF
>.|.|TRBJ1-1|14|TRBV4-2
TGTGCCAGCAGCCAAGAACGCTCCGGCACTGAAGCTTTCTTT
CASSQERSGTEAFF
>.|.|TRBJ1-4|15|TRBV6-5
TGTGCCAGCAGTTACAGCGGACAGACAAATGAAAAACTGTTTTTT
CASSYSGQTNEKLFF
>once|TRBD1|TRBJ1-2|14|TRBV7-9
TGTGCCAGCAGCTTAAAGGGACAGGGGGATGGCTACACCTTC
CASSLKGQGDGYTF
>.|.|TRBJ1-5|18|TRBV15
TGTGCCACCAGCAGCGCCCTAGGACAGCCTTATAGCAATCAGCCCCAGCATTTT
CATSSALGQPYSNQPQHF
>.|.|TRBJ2-3|14|TRBV7-3
TGTGCCAGCAGCTTAAACGGGGTTACAGATACGCAGTATTTT
CASSLNGVTDTQYF
>.|.|TRBJ1-5|14|TRBV19
TGTGCCAGTAGTATAGATGGCAGCAATCAGCCCCAGCATTTT
CASSIDGSNQPQHF
>once|TRBD1|TRBJ1-2|15|TRBV30
TGTGCCTGGAGTCTCCCCTTACAGGGGGCTGCTGGCTACACCTTC
CAWSLPLQGAAGYTF
>.|.|TRBJ1-1|12|TRBV7-9
TGTGCCAGCAGCTTGATAGCTGAAACAGCTTTCTTT
CASSLIAETAFF
>.|TRBD1|TRBJ1-5|15|TRBV9
TGTGCCAGCAGCGTGTCAGGGGGGAGCAATCAGCCCCAGCATTTT
CASSVSGGSNQPQHF
>.|.|TRBJ2-2|15|TRBV19
TGTGCCAGTAGCCTCAGGGGTATGGTTACCGGGGAGCTGTTTTTT
CASSLRGMVTGELFF
>.|TRBD1|TRBJ1-5|16|TRBV2
TGTGCCAGCAACCCGGGACAGCGAAATAGCAATCAGCCCCAGCATTTT
CASNPGQRNSNQPQHF
>.|TRBD1|TRBJ1-4|14|TRBV5-8
TGTGCCAGCAGCCACCGGGACAGAGGGGAAAAACTGTTTTTT
CASSHRDRGEKLFF
>.|TRBD1|TRBJ2-7|14|TRBV7-2
TGTGCCAGCAGTACAGGGGTGGGGTACTACGAGCAGTACTTC
CASSTGVGYYEQYF
>.|.|TRBJ1-1|14|TRBV19
TGTGCCAGTAGTATGACCGCGGGGCGCACTGAAGCTTTCTTT
CASSMTAGRTEAFF
>.|.|TRBJ1-2|13|TRBV4-2
TGTGCCAGCAGCTCCGACGGGGACTATGGCTACACCTTC
CASSSDGDYGYTF
>.|.|TRBJ2-1|11|TRBV6-6
TGTGCCAGCAGTTCACAGGGTGAGCAGTTCTTC
CASSSQGEQFF
>.|.|TRBJ1-1|14|TRBV7-9
TGTGCCAGCAGCTTAACGGGAGAGCACACTGAAGCTTTCTTT
CASSLTGEHTEAFF
>.|TRBD2|TRBJ2-7|14|TRBV28
TGTGCCAGCAGTCCGGGACTAGAAGCCTACGAGCAGTACTTC
CASSPGLEAYEQYF
>few|TRBD1|TRBJ2-7|14|TRBV19
TGTGCCAGTAGCTATGGACAGGGAAGTTACGAGCAGTACTTC
CASSYGQGSYEQYF
>.|.|TRBJ2-1|13|TRBV6-4
TGTGCCAGCAGTGACTCTCCTAGTGATGAGCAGTTCTTC
CASSDSPSDEQFF
>.|TRBD1|TRBJ1-6|14|TRBV18
TGTGCCAGCTCACTCGGACAGGATAATTCACCCCTCCACTTT
CASSLGQDNSPLHF
>.|.|TRBJ1-3|15|TRBV18
TGTGCCAGCTCACTAAACAGCGGCCCTGGAAACACCATATATTTT
CASSLNSGPGNTIYF
>.|.|TRBJ1-2|13|TRBV29-1
TGCAGCGTAGTCCCGGGGTCTAACTATGGCTACACCTTC
CSVVPGSNYGYTF
>few|.|TRBJ2-3|11|TRBV6-5
TGTGCCAGCACCTACACAGATACGCAGTATTTT
CASTYTDTQYF
>.|.|TRBJ2-1|13|TRBV18
TGTGCCAGCTCCCTAGATATGGCCAATGAGCAGTTCTTC
CASSLDMANEQFF